This T cell receptor beta chain was sequenced during a study of technical replicates of blood from several donors. Sequenced by immunoSEQ multiplex PCR; TCRdb stores in-frame clones only, minus some. The sample consists of 60,000 to 75,000 clones, about 86% of them appearing once. This CDR3 spans 14 amino acids. Trimming shortened V by 6 bases and J by 2 bases, and 10 bases separated the two germline ends. Per the germline V gene, CDR1 is SGHVS and CDR2 is FQNEAQ. This chain connects TRBV7-8 to TRBJ1-4, with D possibly being TRBD1 (6 bases). This clonotype was sampled from a human donor in good health. Some clones in this sample may be carry-over from other donors' samples. Sequencing was done on a sample of PBMCs. CDR3 region: CASSRQETNEKLFF. CDR3 nucleotides: TGTGCCAGCAGTCGACAGGAGACTAATGAAAAACTGTTTTTT.